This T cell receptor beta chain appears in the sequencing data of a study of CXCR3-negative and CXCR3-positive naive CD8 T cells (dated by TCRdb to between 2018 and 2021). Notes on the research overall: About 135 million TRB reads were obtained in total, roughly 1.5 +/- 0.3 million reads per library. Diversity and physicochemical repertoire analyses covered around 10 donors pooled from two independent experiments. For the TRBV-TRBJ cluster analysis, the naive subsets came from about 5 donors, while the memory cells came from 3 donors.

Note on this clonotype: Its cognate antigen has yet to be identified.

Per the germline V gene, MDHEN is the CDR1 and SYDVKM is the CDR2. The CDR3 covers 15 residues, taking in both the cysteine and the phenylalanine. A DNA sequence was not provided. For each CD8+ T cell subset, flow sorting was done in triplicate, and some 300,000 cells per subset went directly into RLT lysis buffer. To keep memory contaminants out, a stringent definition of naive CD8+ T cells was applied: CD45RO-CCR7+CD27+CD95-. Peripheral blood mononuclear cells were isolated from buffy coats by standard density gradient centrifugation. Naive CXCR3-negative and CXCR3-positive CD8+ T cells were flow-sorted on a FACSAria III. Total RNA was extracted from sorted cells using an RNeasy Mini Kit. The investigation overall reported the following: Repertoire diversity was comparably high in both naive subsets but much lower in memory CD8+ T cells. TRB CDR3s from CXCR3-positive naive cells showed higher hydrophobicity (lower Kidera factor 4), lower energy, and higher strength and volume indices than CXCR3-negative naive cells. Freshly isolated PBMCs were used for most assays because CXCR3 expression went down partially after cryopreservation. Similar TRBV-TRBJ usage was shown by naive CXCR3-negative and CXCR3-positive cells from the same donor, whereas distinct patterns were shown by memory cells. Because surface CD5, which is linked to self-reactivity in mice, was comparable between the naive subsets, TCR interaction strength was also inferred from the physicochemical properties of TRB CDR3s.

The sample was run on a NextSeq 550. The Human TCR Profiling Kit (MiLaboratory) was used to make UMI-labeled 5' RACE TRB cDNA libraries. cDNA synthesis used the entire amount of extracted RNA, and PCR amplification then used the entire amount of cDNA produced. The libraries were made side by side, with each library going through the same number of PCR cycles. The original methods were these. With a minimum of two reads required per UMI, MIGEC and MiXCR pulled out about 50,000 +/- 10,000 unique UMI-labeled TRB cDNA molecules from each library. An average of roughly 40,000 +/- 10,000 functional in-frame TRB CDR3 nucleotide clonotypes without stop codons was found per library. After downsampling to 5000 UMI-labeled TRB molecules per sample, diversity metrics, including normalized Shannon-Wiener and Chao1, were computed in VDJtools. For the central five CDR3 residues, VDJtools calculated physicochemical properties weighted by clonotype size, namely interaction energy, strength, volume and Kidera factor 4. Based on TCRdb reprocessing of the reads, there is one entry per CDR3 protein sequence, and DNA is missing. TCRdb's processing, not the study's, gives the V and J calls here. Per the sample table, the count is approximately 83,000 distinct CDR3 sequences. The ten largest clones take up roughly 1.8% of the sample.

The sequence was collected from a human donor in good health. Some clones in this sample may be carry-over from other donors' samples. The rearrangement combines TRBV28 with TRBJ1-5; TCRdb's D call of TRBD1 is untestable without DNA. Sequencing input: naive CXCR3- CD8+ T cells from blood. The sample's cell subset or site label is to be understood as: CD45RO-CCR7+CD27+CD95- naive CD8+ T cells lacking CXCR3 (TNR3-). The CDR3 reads CASSLSARGNQPQHF. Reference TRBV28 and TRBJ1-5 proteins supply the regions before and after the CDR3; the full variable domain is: DVKVTQSSRYLVKRTGEKVFLECVQDMDHENMFWYRQDPGLGLRLIYFSYDVKMKEKGDIPEGYSVSREKKERFSLILESASTNQTSMYLCASSLSARGNQPQHFGDGTRLSIL.